This entry lists 20 T cell receptor beta chains sequenced from one sample in a study of blood T cell repertoires in COVID-19. Measured with immunoSEQ multiplex PCR; TCRdb has only the in-frame clones, and not every one. In the table there are roughly 220,000 clones, around 83% of which are singletons. Sequenced sample: PBMCs or T cells enriched from blood (not recorded which). These receptor sequences come from a middle-aged woman with acute COVID-19.

A few counts support this clone. CDR3 region: CASREERGASTDTQYF. The CDR3 DNA sequence: TGTGCCAGTAGAGAGGAAAGAGGAGCGAGCACAGATACGCAGTATTTT. The V gene is TRBV19, the J gene TRBJ2-3, with D unclear. This CDR3 spans 16 amino acids. V shed 6 bases and J shed 0 bases, with 16 bases lying between them. Germline V CDR1 and CDR2: LNHDA, SQIVND (reference sequence).

The table lists this clone with a count of one. The gene calls are TRBV20-1 and TRBJ1-1, with D unresolved. The germline CDR1 and CDR2 sequences are DFQATT and SNEGSKA (reference sequence). CDR3 size: 11 residues. The V end was cut by 8 bases, the J end by 0 bases, with 7 bases between. CDR3 sequence reads: CSLVLNTEAFF. The DNA for the CDR3 is TGCAGTCTAGTCTTGAACACTGAAGCTTTCTTT.

In DNA form, the CDR3 reads TGTGCCAGCTCACGCGCTCTTGGGAGCCCCTCCTACAATGAGCAGTTCTTC. It is translated as CASSRALGSPSYNEQFF. The chain is built from TRBV18 and TRBJ2-1; weak D call: TRBD2 (5 bases). Germline CDR1 KGHSH, CDR2 LQKENI. The CDR3 consists of 17 residues. With 4 bases removed from V and 0 bases from J, the gap between germline ends came to 16 bases.

J is TRBJ1-2 and V is TRBV15, with 7 bases aligning to TRBD1. This CDR3 is built from 15 residues. CDR1 and CDR2 (germline): LNHNV, YYDKDF (reference sequence). V dropped 5 bases and J dropped 2; count of bases not matched to a gene: 8. The CDR3 spells CATSLVAGGNYGYTF. The CDR3 DNA is TGTGCCACCAGCCTCGTCGCAGGGGGAAACTATGGCTACACCTTC.

The V gene is TRBV10-3, the J gene TRBJ2-1; the D gene is possibly TRBD2 (6 bases). Trimming took 0 bases from V and 9 from J, leaving 15 bases between them. The germline V gene has CDR1 ENHRY and CDR2 SYGVKD. The CDR3 is made up of 15 amino acids. The CDR3 coding sequence is TGTGCCATCAGTGAGTCGATGGGGGGAGTGGGTGAGCAGTTCTTC. This translates into CAISESMGGVGEQFF.

This clone was found once. This chain joins TRBV27 and TRBJ1-5; 7 nucleotides match TRBD1. Germline lookup yields CDR1 MNHEY and CDR2 SMNVEV (reference sequence). J was trimmed by 4 bases and V by 5 bases; bases with no gene match: 8. CDR3 length: 15 amino acids. The CDR3 sequence: CASSPRQGSNQPQHF. Here the CDR3 DNA reads TGTGCCAGCAGTCCCAGACAGGGCAGTAATCAGCCCCAGCATTTT.

The chain carries TRBV7-8 and TRBJ2-1, with a possible D match to TRBD2 (6 bases). Trimming took 5 bases from V and 4 from J, leaving 18 bases between them. The V gene's germline CDR1 is SGHVS and CDR2 FQNEAQ. There are 16 residues in the CDR3. Written as DNA, the CDR3 is TGTGCCAGCAGCCCGACACGGGACTTACCTTACAATGAGCAGTTCTTC. Protein product: CASSPTRDLPYNEQFF.

The chain has TRBV7-9 and TRBJ1-4; D not resolved. Trimming pared 0 bases from V and 7 bases from J, leaving 9 bases between. The CDR3 extends over 14 amino acids. Germline CDR1 reads SEHNR; CDR2 reads FQNEAQ (reference sequence). The CDR3 DNA is TGTGCCAGCAGCTTAGCCGGGGTTCGTGAAAAACTGTTTTTT. Translation gives CASSLAGVREKLFF.

V and J are TRBV4-1 and TRBJ1-1; D remains unclear. CDR1 is MGHRA, CDR2 YSYEKL, per germline. The CDR3 is made up of 14 amino acids. V was cut by 3 bases and J by 2 bases, with 10 bases left in between. In DNA, the CDR3 is TGCGCCAGCAGCCACGAGAGGGCTAACACTGAAGCTTTCTTT. Translating gives CASSHERANTEAFF.

This chain uses TRBV18 with TRBJ1-2, with TRBD1 matching over 7 bases. The CDR3 has 16 residues. Unmatched junction bases numbered 15, after V lost 3 bases and J lost 8 bases. Germline-derived CDR1 and CDR2 are KGHSH and LQKENI. The CDR3 here is CASSPLGDSNPRGYTF. CDR3 DNA: TGTGCCAGCTCACCCCTAGGGGACAGCAACCCTCGGGGCTACACCTTC.

This rearrangement joins TRBV6-2 or TRBV6-3 to TRBJ2-7; the match to TRBD2 covers 8 bases. V trimming: 5 bases; J trimming: 2 bases; junction bases outside the gene matches: 5. CDR1 is MNHEY and CDR2 is SVGEGT in the germline V gene. The CDR3 sequence is 14 residues long. This CDR3 reads CASSLIGGAYEQYF. The CDR3, as DNA: TGTGCCAGCAGTCTTATCGGGGGGGCCTACGAGCAGTACTTC.

This sequence joins TRBV20-1 and TRBJ1-2; 10 bases match TRBD1. J gave up 8 bases and V 3 bases, and 6 bases lay outside the gene matches. Germline loops: CDR1 DFQATT, CDR2 SNEGSKA (reference sequence). This CDR3 spans 13 amino acids. CDR3 amino acids: CSASGTGEKGYTF. CDR3 DNA: TGCAGTGCTAGTGGGACAGGGGAGAAGGGCTACACCTTC.

The chain links TRBV24-1 to TRBJ2-1; a weak D match, TRBD2 (5 bases). CDR3 size: 14 residues. With 4 bases removed from V and 8 bases from J, the gap between germline ends came to 14 bases. CDR1 KGHDR and CDR2 SFDVKD come from the germline V gene. Written as DNA, the CDR3 is TGTGCCACCAGTGAAATTGGGAGAGGGCATGAGCAGTTCTTC. Translation: CATSEIGRGHEQFF.

The rearrangement uses TRBV18 and TRBJ1-2, with D unclear. The CDR3 is made up of 16 amino acids. Germline V lookup: CDR1 KGHSH, CDR2 LQKENI. Trimming pared 3 bases from V and 6 bases from J, leaving 20 bases between. This chain's CDR3 is CASSPTATYQEDGYTF. CDR3 DNA: TGTGCCAGCTCACCCACCGCGACGTACCAAGAGGATGGCTACACCTTC.

This chain links TRBV19 with TRBJ1-2; 10 nucleotides line up with TRBD1. Germline CDR1 LNHDA, CDR2 SQIVND (reference sequence). This CDR3 contains 14 residues. V dropped 5 bases and J dropped 6; count of bases not matched to a gene: 6. The CDR3, as DNA: TGTGCCAGTAGTGTGGGACAGGGGAGTGATGGCTACACCTTC. It encodes CASSVGQGSDGYTF.

V and J are TRBV4-1 and TRBJ2-7, with a possible D match to TRBD1 (6 bases). CDR3 length: 15 amino acids. Germline CDR1 and CDR2: MGHRA and YSYEKL. Trimming took 0 bases from V and 3 from J, leaving 12 bases between them. The CDR3 nucleotides read TGCGCCAGCAGCCAAGAGATAGGACAGTACTACGAGCAGTACTTC. Its protein is CASSQEIGQYYEQYF.

This chain uses TRBV4-1 with TRBJ2-5; D is undetermined. This CDR3 has 14 amino acids. Germline CDR1 reads MGHRA; CDR2 reads YSYEKL. V was trimmed by 0 bases and J by 0 bases, leaving 5 bases between them. The DNA of the CDR3 is TGCGCCAGCAGCCAAGACAGAAACCAAGAGACCCAGTACTTC. Translating it yields CASSQDRNQETQYF.

The chain carries TRBV5-1 and TRBJ2-2; D ambiguous. V shed 4 bases and J shed 1 base, with 2 bases lying between them. Germline-derived CDR1 and CDR2 are SGHRS and YFSETQ. The length of the CDR3 is 12 residues. The chain's CDR3 is CASSQNTGELFF. The CDR3 DNA follows: TGCGCCAGCAGCCAGAACACCGGGGAGCTGTTTTTT.

This clone has more than one count but fewer than ten. This rearrangement joins TRBV29-1 to TRBJ1-2, with 8 bases aligning to TRBD1. V was clipped by 7 bases and J by 0 bases; unmatched bases: 10. The CDR3 totals 15 residues. Germline assignment: CDR1 SQVTM and CDR2 ANQGSEA. CDR3 sequence (DNA): TGCAGCGCCATGGTTGGGACAGGAGCTAACTATGGCTACACCTTC. Residues: CSAMVGTGANYGYTF.

This clone turned up a few times. The rearrangement links TRBV11-3 to TRBJ2-3; tentatively, D is TRBD1 (6 bases). V shed 5 bases and J shed 6 bases, with 15 bases lying between them. Germline CDR1 is SGHNT and CDR2 is YENEEA. The CDR3 sequence is 14 residues long. CDR3 sequence: CASSRGDTSDTQYF. The CDR3 DNA is TGTGCCAGCAGCCGAGGGGACACCTCGGATACGCAGTATTTT. The full variable domain, its missing parts supplied by reference TRBV11-3 and TRBJ2-3, is EAGVVQSPRYKIIEKKQPVAFWCNPISGHNTLYWYLQNLGQGPELLIRYENEEAVDDSQLPKDRFSAERLKGVDSTLKIQPAELGDSAVYLCASSRGDTSDTQYFGPGTRLTVL.